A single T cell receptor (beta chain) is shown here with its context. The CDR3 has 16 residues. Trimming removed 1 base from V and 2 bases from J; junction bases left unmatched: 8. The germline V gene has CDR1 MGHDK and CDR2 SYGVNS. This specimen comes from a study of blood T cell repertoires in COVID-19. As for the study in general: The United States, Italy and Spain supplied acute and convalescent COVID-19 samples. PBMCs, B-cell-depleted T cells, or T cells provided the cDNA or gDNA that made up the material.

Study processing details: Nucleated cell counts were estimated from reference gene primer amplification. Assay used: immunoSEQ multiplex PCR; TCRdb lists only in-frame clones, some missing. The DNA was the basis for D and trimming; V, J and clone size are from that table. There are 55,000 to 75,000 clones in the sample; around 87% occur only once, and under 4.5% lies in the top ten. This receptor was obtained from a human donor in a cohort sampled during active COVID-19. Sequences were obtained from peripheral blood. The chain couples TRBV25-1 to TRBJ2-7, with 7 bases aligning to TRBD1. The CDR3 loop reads CASSESASGGTYEQYF. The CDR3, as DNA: TGTGCCAGCAGTGAATCTGCGTCAGGGGGTACCTACGAGCAGTACTTC.